This T cell receptor (beta chain) was recorded in a study of immune evolution from preneoplasia to lung adenocarcinoma (dated by TCRdb to 2020 to 2023). A note on the overall study: HLA loss of heterozygosity was found in roughly 7% of AIS, roughly 16% of MIA and 30% to 40% of ADC lesions, and in no AAH lesions. The study profiled immune contexture across lung adenocarcinoma precursors and invasive adenocarcinoma using immune gene expression, TCR sequencing and multiplex immunofluorescence. Resected precursor lesions (AAH, AIS, MIA) and invasive adenocarcinomas were each compared against paired morphologically normal lung tissue. Sample size was based on specimen availability rather than a prior power calculation. The immune data were integrated with whole exome sequencing and methylation data obtained from the same cohort of nodules. The overall cohort was made up of around 50 patients with pulmonary nodules who had surgical resection. The TCR sequencing data were obtained from a few dozen patients. It was reported in the study that over a hundred samples were used for TCR sequencing. POLYSOLVER was used to infer Class I HLA alleles from exome data, and LOHHLA was used to detect allele-specific HLA loss.

From cysteine to phenylalanine, the CDR3 is 13 amino acids long. The sequence is cut down to CDR3 DNA, 39 bases in frame from base 1. The junction carries 6 bases between V and J, which are trimmed by 0 bases and 3 bases respectively. CDR1 SGHRS and CDR2 YFSETQ are derived from the germline V gene. For this clone: Its antigen is unknown. Base qualities are missing; no much larger clone stands one base away.

Resection was performed on patients in Japan or China between the mid-2010s and the late 2010s. Histologic diagnosis of each case was confirmed independently by two lung cancer pathologists on H&E slides. To enrich premalignant or tumor cells for nucleic acid extraction, macro-dissection was performed after pathologic assessment. The AllPrep DNA/RNA FFPE Kit was used to isolate DNA from FFPE tissue. What the study reported, not specific to this receptor: The findings were based on association rather than direct causation, and larger cohorts with long-term follow-up and longitudinal biopsies were deemed needed. Because every patient came from Japan and China, how well the results apply to Western populations was uncertain. T cell clonality was highest in KRAS-mutant nodules compared with EGFR-mutant or double wild-type lesions. Normal lung had the highest top T cell clone frequencies, and these frequencies appeared to fall progressively from AAH through AIS, MIA and invasive adenocarcinoma. Clonality was highest in normal lung, while later-stage lesions appeared to show lower clonality but higher T cell density and diversity.

Using the immunoSEQ hsTCRbeta Kit, TCR beta CDR3 regions were sequenced from DNA. As for the authors' bioinformatics: The ImmunoSEQ Analyzer was used to analyse the TCR sequencing data. T cell clonality was defined as 1 minus Pielou's evenness computed on productive rearrangements. T cell diversity was measured with the inverse Simpson index on productive templates. T cell density was defined as TCR beta template counts normalized to usable DNA, with usable DNA estimated by amplification and sequencing of housekeeping genes. Two-sided Kruskal-Wallis tests were used to compare TCR metrics across histologic stages. TCRdb's version of the immuneACCESS table is confined to in-frame rearrangements and falls short of the full clone set. An unresolved V gene accounts for under half of the shortfall where checked; the remainder is of unknown origin. V, J and clone size are those of that table, while D and trimming were read from the DNA. The sample profile shows fewer than 2,000 clones; about 18% of them were found once. 9.4% of the sample lies in the top ten.

Sequenced: FFPE invasive lung adenocarcinoma tissue. The meaning of the sample's cell subset or site label: frankly invasive lung adenocarcinoma (ADC). The TCR originated in a person aged 50 or older with lung adenocarcinoma. The rearrangement joined TRBV5-1 to TRBJ1-2; TRBD1 could be the D gene, as 6 bases match. The CDR3 region reads CASSLAGDYGYTF. The DNA is as follows: TGCGCCAGCAGCTTGGCAGGGGACTATGGCTACACCTTC.